This T cell receptor beta chain is drawn from a study of technical replicates of blood from a handful of donors (dated by TCRdb to the late 2010s). Comment on this clone: Its antigen is not yet known. Base qualities are not recorded, but no much larger clone differs from it by a single base.

The CDR3 measures 13 amino acids from cysteine to phenylalanine. Of the read, only the CDR3 DNA is kept; its 39 bases are in frame from base 1. Library preparation was by the immunoSEQ multiplex PCR assay. The table was pulled from immuneACCESS by TCRdb, which kept in-frame rearrangements only. Such tables lose some clones; where checked, under half of the loss comes from unresolved V genes, and the rest has no known cause. Here the sample has 65,000 to 80,000 clones; nearly 99% occur a single time. Roughly 0.2% of the sample comes from the top ten. The sequence was collected from a human donor in good health. Source material: T cells isolated from PBMCs. The chain is assembled from TRBV21-1 and TRBJ1-5; the table's D call, TRBD1, was not checked against the DNA. TRBV21-1 is tagged as a pseudogene. Read as DNA, the sequence is TGTGCCAGCAGCGCTGCAGGGGGAAAGCCCCAGCATTTT. The encoded protein is CASSAAGGKPQHF.